Listed below are T cell receptor beta chains from one sample, sequenced in a study of blood T cell repertoires in COVID-19. Some clones are missing from TCRdb's copy, which holds only in-frame ones; the method was immunoSEQ multiplex PCR. The repertoire holds hundreds of thousands of clones, with over 75% as singletons. The sequenced material came from PBMCs or T cells enriched from blood (not recorded which). These receptors originate from a man aged 18 to 29 who had recovered from COVID-19. CDR3s include the opening cysteine and the closing phenylalanine or tryptophan. Fields, in order: J gene, V gene, D gene, clone size, CDR3 DNA, CDR3 protein. D genes are given only for firm matches. Clone size is not always given. Where it is, it says once, few, many or a class for expanded clones.

j_call: TRBJ1-2; v_call: TRBV5-1; d_call: .; clone_size: .; cdr3_nt: TGCGCCAGCAGGCCCACGGGCAGGGATTATGGCTACACCTTC; cdr3_aa: CASRPTGRDYGYTF
j_call: TRBJ2-3; v_call: TRBV9; d_call: TRBD1; clone_size: .; cdr3_nt: TGTGCCAGCAGCCCGGACAGGGCAGATACGCAGTATTTT; cdr3_aa: CASSPDRADTQYF
j_call: TRBJ2-6; v_call: TRBV18; d_call: .; clone_size: .; cdr3_nt: TGTGCCAGCTCACCGCAGGGGTACACTGGGGCCAACGTCCTGACTTTC; cdr3_aa: CASSPQGYTGANVLTF
j_call: TRBJ1-3; v_call: TRBV2; d_call: .; clone_size: once; cdr3_nt: TGTGCCAGCAGCGGGGGGCAGGGGTCTGGAAACACCATATATTTT; cdr3_aa: CASSGGQGSGNTIYF
j_call: TRBJ2-7; v_call: TRBV30; d_call: TRBD2; clone_size: .; cdr3_nt: TGTGCCTGGAGGGGGCGGGAGGCCCGCAGCTCCTACGAGCAGTACTTC; cdr3_aa: CAWRGREARSSYEQYF
j_call: TRBJ2-1; v_call: TRBV9; d_call: TRBD1; clone_size: .; cdr3_nt: TGTGCCAGCAGCGGACAGGGCATGCCATCCTACAATGAGCAGTTCTTC; cdr3_aa: CASSGQGMPSYNEQFF
j_call: TRBJ1-1; v_call: TRBV4-1; d_call: .; clone_size: .; cdr3_nt: TGCGCCAGCAGCCAAGGATTGGGACACCGGAACACTGAAGCTTTCTTT; cdr3_aa: CASSQGLGHRNTEAFF
j_call: TRBJ2-1; v_call: TRBV5-6; d_call: TRBD1; clone_size: .; cdr3_nt: TGTGCCAGCAGCTTGGGACAGGGTACCTACAATGAGCAGTTCTTC; cdr3_aa: CASSLGQGTYNEQFF
j_call: TRBJ1-1; v_call: TRBV4-3; d_call: TRBD1; clone_size: .; cdr3_nt: TGCGCCAGCTCTTCGACAGGGGACTTCTACACTGAAGCTTTCTTT; cdr3_aa: CASSSTGDFYTEAFF
j_call: TRBJ1-3; v_call: TRBV9; d_call: .; clone_size: .; cdr3_nt: TGTGCCAGCAGCTCCGACAGCTCCTCTGGAAACACCATATATTTT; cdr3_aa: CASSSDSSSGNTIYF
j_call: TRBJ1-2; v_call: TRBV10-3; d_call: TRBD1; clone_size: once; cdr3_nt: TGTGCCATCAGCGGACAGGGGGCGAATGGCTACACCTTC; cdr3_aa: CAISGQGANGYTF
j_call: TRBJ2-3; v_call: TRBV5-1; d_call: TRBD2; clone_size: few; cdr3_nt: TGCGCCAGCAGCTTGGTGGGGGGGAGCACAGATACGCAGTATTTT; cdr3_aa: CASSLVGGSTDTQYF
j_call: TRBJ2-1; v_call: TRBV28; d_call: .; clone_size: .; cdr3_nt: TGTGCCAGCGCCGTCGGCTACAATGAGCAGTTCTTC; cdr3_aa: CASAVGYNEQFF
j_call: TRBJ2-2; v_call: TRBV11-2; d_call: TRBD2; clone_size: .; cdr3_nt: TGTGCCAGCAGCCCCATTAGCGGGAGAAACACCGGGGAGCTGTTTTTT; cdr3_aa: CASSPISGRNTGELFF
j_call: TRBJ2-1; v_call: TRBV6-5; d_call: TRBD2; clone_size: .; cdr3_nt: TGTGCCAGCAGAACGCCGGGACTAGCGGACAATGAGCAGTTCTTC; cdr3_aa: CASRTPGLADNEQFF
j_call: TRBJ2-1; v_call: TRBV5-4; d_call: .; clone_size: .; cdr3_nt: TGTGCCAGCAGCCCAGGGCTCGGTGCCTACAATGAGCAGTTCTTC; cdr3_aa: CASSPGLGAYNEQFF
j_call: TRBJ1-4; v_call: TRBV4-1; d_call: TRBD1; clone_size: .; cdr3_nt: TGCGCCAGCAGCCTGCCAACACTGGGACAGAGGAATGAAAAACTGTTTTTT; cdr3_aa: CASSLPTLGQRNEKLFF
j_call: TRBJ2-7; v_call: TRBV2; d_call: TRBD1; clone_size: .; cdr3_nt: TGTGCCAGCGAAAGGGACAGGGATGACGAGCAGTACTTC; cdr3_aa: CASERDRDDEQYF
j_call: TRBJ2-2; v_call: TRBV25-1; d_call: TRBD1; clone_size: .; cdr3_nt: TGTGCCAGCAAACAGGGGATGAACACCGGGGAGCTGTTTTTT; cdr3_aa: CASKQGMNTGELFF
j_call: TRBJ2-2; v_call: TRBV30; d_call: .; clone_size: .; cdr3_nt: TGTGCCTGGAGTCCCACAGGGGGGCGGGAGGGCGAACAAAAGCCCGGGGAGCTGTTTTTT; cdr3_aa: CAWSPTGGREGEQKPGELFF
j_call: TRBJ1-1; v_call: TRBV6-5; d_call: .; clone_size: .; cdr3_nt: TGTGCCAGCTGGCCGGGAGGAGGCGCAGACACTGAAGCTTTCTTT; cdr3_aa: CASWPGGGADTEAFF
j_call: TRBJ2-3; v_call: TRBV11-2; d_call: TRBD2; clone_size: .; cdr3_nt: TGTGCCAGCAGTCGGGGGGAGAGCACAGATACGCAGTATTTT; cdr3_aa: CASSRGESTDTQYF
j_call: TRBJ2-3; v_call: TRBV18; d_call: .; clone_size: .; cdr3_nt: TGTGCCAGCTCACCACCGCGGGGCAGCCAGGGAGATACGCAGTATTTT; cdr3_aa: CASSPPRGSQGDTQYF
j_call: TRBJ2-1; v_call: TRBV23-1; d_call: .; clone_size: .; cdr3_nt: TGCGCCAGCAGTCATACAAATGAGCAGTTCTTC; cdr3_aa: CASSHTNEQFF
j_call: TRBJ1-1; v_call: TRBV27; d_call: TRBD1; clone_size: few; cdr3_nt: TGTGCCAGCAGTTTACAGGGGGGCTACACTGAAGCTTTCTTT; cdr3_aa: CASSLQGGYTEAFF
j_call: TRBJ2-1; v_call: TRBV28; d_call: .; clone_size: .; cdr3_nt: TGTGCCAGCAGTGGGGCCAATGAGCAGTTCTTC; cdr3_aa: CASSGANEQFF
j_call: TRBJ2-2; v_call: TRBV7-3; d_call: TRBD1; clone_size: .; cdr3_nt: TGTGCCAGCAGCCTCGGGACAGCCACCGGGGAGCTGTTTTTT; cdr3_aa: CASSLGTATGELFF
j_call: TRBJ1-3; v_call: TRBV7-8; d_call: .; clone_size: once; cdr3_nt: TGTGCCAGCCTAACCTCTGGAAACACCATATATTTT; cdr3_aa: CASLTSGNTIYF
j_call: TRBJ2-5; v_call: TRBV6-2/TRBV6-3; d_call: TRBD2; clone_size: .; cdr3_nt: TGTGCCAGCAGTTATAGGCGGGGGGGTCAAGAGACCCAGTACTTC; cdr3_aa: CASSYRRGGQETQYF
j_call: TRBJ2-1; v_call: TRBV24-1; d_call: .; clone_size: .; cdr3_nt: TGTGCCACCAGTTCCGAGGAGGATGAGCAGTTCTTC; cdr3_aa: CATSSEEDEQFF
j_call: TRBJ2-3; v_call: TRBV7-2; d_call: .; clone_size: .; cdr3_nt: TGTGCCAGCAGCTTAGTCAGCGGAAGGATCACAGATACGCAGTATTTT; cdr3_aa: CASSLVSGRITDTQYF
j_call: TRBJ1-2; v_call: TRBV7-9; d_call: TRBD1; clone_size: once; cdr3_nt: TGTGCCAGCAGCTCCCTTTCCTCCTTCAGGGGGCAAGGGGGCTACACCTTC; cdr3_aa: CASSSLSSFRGQGGYTF
j_call: TRBJ1-2; v_call: TRBV7-9; d_call: TRBD1; clone_size: .; cdr3_nt: TGTGCCAGCAGCTTTACAGGGGGCGACTATGGCTACACCTTC; cdr3_aa: CASSFTGGDYGYTF
j_call: TRBJ2-5; v_call: TRBV24-1; d_call: .; clone_size: once; cdr3_nt: TGTGCCACCAGTCCCGGGCAGGGCCAAGAGACCCAGTACTTC; cdr3_aa: CATSPGQGQETQYF
j_call: TRBJ1-3; v_call: TRBV9; d_call: .; clone_size: many; cdr3_nt: TGTGCCAGCAGCGTTGGGGGGTATGGAAACACCATATATTTT; cdr3_aa: CASSVGGYGNTIYF
j_call: TRBJ1-2; v_call: TRBV28; d_call: TRBD1; clone_size: once; cdr3_nt: TGTGCCAGCAGTTTAACGACAAGGGGGCGTGGCTACACCTTC; cdr3_aa: CASSLTTRGRGYTF
j_call: TRBJ2-1; v_call: TRBV18; d_call: TRBD2; clone_size: once; cdr3_nt: TGTGCCAGCTCACCAGGACGGGCGGGAGGGCCAAGCTCCTACAATGAGCAGTTCTTC; cdr3_aa: CASSPGRAGGPSSYNEQFF
j_call: TRBJ1-5; v_call: TRBV7-2; d_call: TRBD1; clone_size: .; cdr3_nt: TGTGCCAGCAGCTCTCGACAGGGAAATCAGCCCCAGCATTTT; cdr3_aa: CASSSRQGNQPQHF
j_call: TRBJ1-1; v_call: TRBV9; d_call: .; clone_size: .; cdr3_nt: TGTGCCAGCGTTGGTGCAGAGAACACTGAAGCTTTCTTT; cdr3_aa: CASVGAENTEAFF
j_call: TRBJ2-7; v_call: TRBV2; d_call: .; clone_size: .; cdr3_nt: TGTGCCAGCAGTCAAGGGGGAGGAGGCTCCGAGCAGTACTTC; cdr3_aa: CASSQGGGGSEQYF
j_call: TRBJ1-5; v_call: TRBV18; d_call: .; clone_size: .; cdr3_nt: TGTGCCAGCTCTACCACCAACATCCTCAATCAGCCCCAGCATTTT; cdr3_aa: CASSTTNILNQPQHF
j_call: TRBJ1-1; v_call: TRBV3-1/TRBV3-2; d_call: .; clone_size: .; cdr3_nt: TGTGCCAGCAGTCGAGGGGGACGCATGAACACTGAAGCTTTCTTT; cdr3_aa: CASSRGGRMNTEAFF
j_call: TRBJ1-5; v_call: TRBV10-2; d_call: TRBD1; clone_size: .; cdr3_nt: TGCGCCAGCAGTGAGTCGAAATGGGACAGGGGGCGTCGAAGCAATCAGCCCCAGCATTTT; cdr3_aa: CASSESKWDRGRRSNQPQHF
j_call: TRBJ2-1; v_call: TRBV7-3; d_call: .; clone_size: once; cdr3_nt: TGTGCCAGCAGCTTATCCCGCGGGGATTACAATGAGCAGTTCTTC; cdr3_aa: CASSLSRGDYNEQFF
j_call: TRBJ1-2; v_call: TRBV19; d_call: .; clone_size: .; cdr3_nt: TGTGCCAGTAGTATTTCTTTTTATGGCTACACCTTC; cdr3_aa: CASSISFYGYTF
j_call: TRBJ2-2; v_call: TRBV5-1; d_call: TRBD1; clone_size: .; cdr3_nt: TGCGCCAGCAGCGTAGCACCGATGGGACAGGGCGGTTCCGGGGAGCTGTTTTTT; cdr3_aa: CASSVAPMGQGGSGELFF